One T cell receptor beta chain is described in this entry. Across over 20 US areas, participants ranged in age from roughly 18 to 95 years. The data originate from a study of blood T cell repertoires in COVID-19. Turning to the study itself: The United States, Italy and Spain supplied acute and convalescent COVID-19 samples. T cells, B-cell-depleted T cells, or PBMCs supplied cDNA or gDNA.

The CDR3 totals 18 residues. Between the trimmed V and J ends, which lost 2 bases and 0 bases, there was a span of 14 bases. Germline CDR1 reads SEHNR; CDR2 reads FQNEAQ (reference sequence). Generated by immunoSEQ multiplex PCR, the TCRdb table keeps only in-frame clones and is missing some. The data hold about 210,000 clones, with 65% to 90% observed a single time. The TCR originated in a woman between 45 and 65 years old with acute COVID-19. The chain recombines TRBV7-9 with TRBJ1-6; D is undetermined. The specimen sequenced was PBMCs or T cells enriched from blood (not recorded which). The CDR3 here is CASSLFGSSSSYNSPLHF. The CDR3 bases are TGTGCCAGCAGCTTATTCGGTAGCAGCAGCTCCTATAATTCACCCCTCCACTTT.